The TCR beta chain under discussion was sequenced for a study of monozygotic twins with inflammatory bowel disease. The CDR3 runs to 15 residues. Germline V gene lookup returns CDR1 SGHTA and CDR2 FQGNSA. TCRdb re-called the 5' RACE reads and gives one entry per CDR3 protein, without DNA. There are 400,000 or so distinct CDR3 sequences in the sample, with about 2.3% held by the top ten. Sequencing used blood. The origin of this receptor is a human donor with ulcerative colitis or Crohn's disease, or a healthy co-twin of an affected twin (not recorded which). The V call is TRBV7-2, the J call TRBJ2-3; TCRdb calls TRBD2, which cannot be checked without DNA. The CDR3: CASTSSGLAGDTQYF. Variable domain in full (rest from reference TRBV7-2 and TRBJ2-3): GAGVSQSPSNKVTEKGKDVELRCDPISGHTALYWYRQSLGQGLEFLIYFQGNSAPDKSGLPSDRFSAERTGGSVSTLTIQRTQQEDSAVYLCASTSSGLAGDTQYFGPGTRLTVL.